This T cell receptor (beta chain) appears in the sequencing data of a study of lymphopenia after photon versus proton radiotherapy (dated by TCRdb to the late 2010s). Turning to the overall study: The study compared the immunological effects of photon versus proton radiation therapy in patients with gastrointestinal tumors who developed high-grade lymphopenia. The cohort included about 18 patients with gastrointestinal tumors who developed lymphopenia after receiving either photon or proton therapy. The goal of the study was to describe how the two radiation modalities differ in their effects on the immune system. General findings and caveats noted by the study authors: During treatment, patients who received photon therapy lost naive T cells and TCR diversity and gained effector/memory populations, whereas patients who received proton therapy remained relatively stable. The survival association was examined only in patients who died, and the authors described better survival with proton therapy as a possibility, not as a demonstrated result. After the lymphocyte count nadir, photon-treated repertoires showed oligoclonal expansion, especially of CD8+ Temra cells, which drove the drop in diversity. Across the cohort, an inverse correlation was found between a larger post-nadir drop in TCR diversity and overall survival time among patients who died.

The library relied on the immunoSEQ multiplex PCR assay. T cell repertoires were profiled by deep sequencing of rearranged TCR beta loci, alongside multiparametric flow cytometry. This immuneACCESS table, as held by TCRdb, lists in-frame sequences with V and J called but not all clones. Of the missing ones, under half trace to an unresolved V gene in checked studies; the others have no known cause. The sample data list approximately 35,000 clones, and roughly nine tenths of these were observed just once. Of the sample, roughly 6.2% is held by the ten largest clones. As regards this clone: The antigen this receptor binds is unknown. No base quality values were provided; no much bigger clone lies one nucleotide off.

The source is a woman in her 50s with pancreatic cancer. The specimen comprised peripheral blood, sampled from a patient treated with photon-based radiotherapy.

The DNA sequence is given as TGTGCCAGCAGCTTAACGGGGAATCAGCCCCAGCATTTT. Protein translation: CASSLTGNQPQHF. The chain is made from TRBV7-9 and TRBJ1-5, with no confidently assigned D gene. CDR1 and CDR2, looked up from the germline V gene (reference sequence), are SEHNR and FQNEAQ. The germline ends are 6 bases apart after V is trimmed by 2 bases and J by 4 bases. The CDR3 runs 13 amino acids, cysteine and phenylalanine included. Just CDR3 DNA is preserved here, 39 bases in frame from base 1. Supplemented by the reference TRBV7-9 and TRBJ1-5 proteins around the CDR3, the complete variable domain is DTGVSQNPRHKITKRGQNVTFRCDPISEHNRLYWYRQTLGQGPEFLTYFQNEAQLEKSRLLSDRFSAERPKGSFSTLEIQRTEQGDSAMYLCASSLTGNQPQHFGDGTRLSIL.